A selection of T cell receptor beta chains follows, all from one sample in a study of blood T cell repertoires in COVID-19. Here immunoSEQ multiplex PCR was the method, and the copy in TCRdb shows in-frame clones only, minus some. The table has a few hundred thousand clones, nearly 90% seen once; the top ten hold under 4%. The sequenced sample was peripheral blood. The receptors here all came from a man between 18 and 35 years old with active or convalescent COVID-19. Both conserved end residues are part of each CDR3. D genes are given only for firm matches. Clone size appears in some rows only: once, few, many, or a class for an expanded clone.

v_gene	abundance	j_gene	d_gene	CDR3aa	CDR3nt
TRBV28	.	TRBJ1-1	.	CATAGGRVGAEAFF	TGTGCCACCGCCGGCGGGAGGGTGGGTGCTGAAGCTTTCTTT
TRBV7-2	once	TRBJ2-5	TRBD1	CASSSGQGVKTQYF	TGTGCCAGCAGCTCGGGACAGGGGGTAAAGACCCAGTACTTC
TRBV9	.	TRBJ2-5	TRBD1	CASSVGRTGSYQETQYF	TGTGCCAGCAGCGTAGGGCGGACAGGGTCCTACCAAGAGACCCAGTACTTC
TRBV12-5	.	TRBJ2-5	TRBD1	CASGPGQGYQETQYF	TGTGCTAGTGGGCCGGGACAGGGGTACCAAGAGACCCAGTACTTC
TRBV28	.	TRBJ1-1	.	CASSPGSDLRAFF	TGTGCCAGCAGCCCAGGATCTGACCTTAGAGCTTTCTTT
TRBV9	.	TRBJ1-1	.	CASSVTELAEAFF	TGTGCCAGCAGCGTGACAGAGCTGGCTGAAGCTTTCTTT
TRBV11-2	.	TRBJ2-7	TRBD2	CASSLHPETTSGIYEQYF	TGTGCCAGCAGCTTACACCCTGAAACTACTAGCGGGATCTACGAGCAGTACTTC
TRBV4-1	.	TRBJ1-5	TRBD1	CASSQDPTTGLKSPQHF	TGCGCCAGCAGCCAAGATCCGACGACAGGGTTAAAATCGCCCCAGCATTTT
TRBV28	.	TRBJ1-5	TRBD1	CASNGQGVNQPQHF	TGTGCCAGCAACGGGCAGGGGGTAAATCAGCCCCAGCATTTT
TRBV27	.	TRBJ2-3	TRBD2	CASSLNLAGGLPDTQYF	TGTGCCAGCAGTTTAAACTTAGCGGGAGGTCTCCCAGATACGCAGTATTTT
TRBV7-2	.	TRBJ1-2	TRBD1	CASSSPDRGILGYGYTF	TGTGCCAGCAGCTCTCCGGACAGGGGGATTTTAGGCTATGGCTACACCTTC
TRBV3-1/TRBV3-2	.	TRBJ2-1	TRBD1	CASSRTGSYNEQFF	TGTGCCAGCAGCCGGACAGGGAGTTACAATGAGCAGTTCTTC
TRBV11-2	.	TRBJ1-5	.	CASSLLPDQPQHF	TGTGCCAGCAGCTTATTGCCGGATCAGCCCCAGCATTTT
TRBV6-5	.	TRBJ1-3	.	CASGPVGNTIYF	TGTGCCAGCGGGCCGGTTGGAAACACCATATATTTT
TRBV5-1	.	TRBJ1-1	.	CASSFRQERGEAFF	TGCGCCAGCAGCTTTAGACAGGAGAGGGGTGAAGCTTTCTTT
TRBV4-2	.	TRBJ2-3	TRBD2	CASSQALAPGGSGRVYTDTQYF	TGTGCCAGCAGCCAGGCGTTGGCGCCCGGGGGAAGCGGGAGGGTCTACACAGATACGCAGTATTTT
TRBV10-2	.	TRBJ1-5	.	CASSESGAGNQPQHF	TGCGCCAGCAGTGAGTCGGGGGCGGGCAATCAGCCCCAGCATTTT
TRBV27	.	TRBJ2-1	TRBD2	CASRLSGGNNEQFF	TGTGCCAGCAGATTAAGCGGGGGGAACAATGAGCAGTTCTTC
TRBV12-3/TRBV12-4	.	TRBJ2-3	.	CASSLGGDTQYF	TGTGCCAGCAGTTTAGGAGGAGATACGCAGTATTTT
TRBV9	.	TRBJ2-1	TRBD2	CASSGSGGADNEQFF	TGTGCCAGCAGCGGAAGCGGGGGGGCCGACAATGAGCAGTTCTTC
TRBV7-9	.	TRBJ2-1	TRBD2	CASSPGGAGAPYNEQFF	TGTGCCAGCAGCCCTGGTGGGGCGGGAGCCCCCTACAATGAGCAGTTCTTC
TRBV15	.	TRBJ2-6	TRBD1	CATSGIDRGGANVLTF	TGTGCCACCAGCGGAATTGACAGGGGAGGGGCCAACGTCCTGACTTTC
TRBV29-1	.	TRBJ1-2	.	CSVEDPYGYTF	TGCAGCGTTGAAGATCCATATGGCTACACCTTC
TRBV10-3	once	TRBJ1-1	.	CAISESGVPESEAFF	TGTGCCATCAGTGAGTCAGGAGTCCCCGAATCTGAAGCTTTCTTT
TRBV28	.	TRBJ1-5	.	CASSSPAGAHQPQHF	TGTGCCAGCAGCTCCCCGGCGGGGGCCCATCAGCCCCAGCATTTT
TRBV11-2	.	TRBJ1-2	.	CASSSPRSGYTF	TGTGCCAGCAGCTCCCCCCGGTCTGGCTACACCTTC
TRBV10-3	few	TRBJ2-2	TRBD2	CAISDLLAGVPNTGELFF	TGTGCCATCAGTGATCTTCTAGCGGGGGTCCCGAACACCGGGGAGCTGTTTTTT
TRBV25-1	.	TRBJ2-7	TRBD2	CASSEFSVWGGYEQYF	TGTGCCAGCAGTGAATTTAGTGTGTGGGGGGGCTACGAGCAGTACTTC
TRBV5-4	.	TRBJ1-1	.	CASSLVASGNTEAFF	TGTGCCAGCAGCTTGGTTGCGAGCGGGAACACTGAAGCTTTCTTT
TRBV6-5	.	TRBJ2-7	TRBD2	CASSSLAGGHSYEQYF	TGTGCCAGCAGTTCATTAGCGGGGGGCCACTCCTACGAGCAGTACTTC
TRBV7-6	once	TRBJ2-2	.	CASSSSSRGTGELFF	TGTGCCAGCAGCTCATCGTCCCGGGGGACCGGGGAGCTGTTTTTT
TRBV28	.	TRBJ2-7	.	CASTPGGSSYEQYF	TGTGCCAGCACCCCCGGCGGAAGCTCCTACGAGCAGTACTTC
TRBV6-5	.	TRBJ2-7	.	CASRTAYEQYF	TGTGCCAGCCGGACAGCCTACGAGCAGTACTTC
TRBV4-3	.	TRBJ2-1	TRBD2	CASSQESGSTGEQFF	TGCGCCAGCAGCCAGGAGAGCGGGAGCACGGGTGAGCAGTTCTTC
TRBV6-2/TRBV6-3	.	TRBJ2-5	.	CASSYPGETQYF	TGTGCCAGCAGTTACCCCGGAGAGACCCAGTACTTC
TRBV20-1	.	TRBJ2-5	.	CSASRGIQETQYF	TGCAGTGCTAGTAGAGGGATTCAAGAGACCCAGTACTTC
TRBV5-6	few	TRBJ2-7	.	CASSYSYEQYF	TGTGCCAGCAGCTACAGCTACGAGCAGTACTTC
TRBV27	once	TRBJ2-7	TRBD1	CASKPSRDRSYEQYF	TGTGCCAGCAAGCCGAGTCGGGACAGGTCCTACGAGCAGTACTTC
TRBV4-2	.	TRBJ2-7	.	CASSQDLAEYWEQYF	TGTGCCAGCAGCCAAGATCTCGCGGAGTACTGGGAGCAGTACTTC
TRBV7-9	.	TRBJ1-3	.	CASSPWGGTSGNTIYF	TGTGCCAGCAGCCCTTGGGGTGGGACATCCGGAAACACCATATATTTT
TRBV29-1	.	TRBJ2-3	TRBD1	CSVEGTGGTDTQYF	TGCAGCGTTGAAGGGACAGGGGGCACAGATACGCAGTATTTT
TRBV7-8	.	TRBJ2-1	TRBD2	CASSPGLAGGDPYNEQFF	TGTGCCAGCAGCCCGGGACTAGCGGGAGGGGACCCCTACAATGAGCAGTTCTTC
TRBV19	.	TRBJ1-5	TRBD1	CASSIDQNRGRQPQHF	TGTGCCAGTAGTATAGATCAGAACAGGGGGCGTCAGCCCCAGCATTTT
TRBV2	.	TRBJ1-2	TRBD1	CASRRDRGQGNYGYTF	TGTGCCAGCAGGAGGGACAGGGGGCAAGGAAACTATGGCTACACCTTC
TRBV19	.	TRBJ1-6	TRBD1	CASSPDRGDNSPLHF	TGTGCCAGTAGCCCCGACAGGGGTGACAATTCACCCCTCCACTTT
TRBV7-2	.	TRBJ1-4	TRBD1	CASSSGTGGGFGGVLFF	TGTGCCAGCAGCTCCGGGACAGGGGGCGGTTTTGGTGGTGTACTGTTTTTT
TRBV18	.	TRBJ1-1	TRBD1	CASSRGQGWRNTEAFF	TGTGCCAGCTCACGGGGACAGGGGTGGAGGAACACTGAAGCTTTCTTT
TRBV28	.	TRBJ1-2	.	CASNLKGVEGYGYTF	TGTGCCAGTAATCTTAAGGGAGTGGAGGGGTATGGCTACACCTTC
TRBV5-6	.	TRBJ2-5	TRBD2	CASAPSGGNRETQYF	TGTGCCAGCGCCCCTAGCGGGGGCAATAGAGAGACCCAGTACTTC
TRBV19	.	TRBJ2-1	.	CASSLIQGATYNEQFF	TGTGCCAGTAGTTTGATACAAGGAGCTACCTACAATGAGCAGTTCTTC
TRBV10-3	.	TRBJ2-1	TRBD1	CAISGGTGGNEQFF	TGTGCCATCAGTGGGGGGACAGGGGGCAATGAGCAGTTCTTC
TRBV20-1	few	TRBJ1-2	.	CSARVTGHYTF	TGCAGTGCTAGAGTTACAGGGCACTACACCTTC
TRBV6-6	.	TRBJ1-5	TRBD1	CASSYTGGRPQHF	TGTGCCAGCAGTTATACAGGGGGTCGGCCCCAGCATTTT
TRBV5-1	.	TRBJ2-5	.	CASSLAPGSQETQYF	TGCGCCAGCAGCTTGGCCCCAGGGTCACAAGAGACCCAGTACTTC
TRBV19	.	TRBJ2-7	TRBD1	CASSITTGGFYEQYF	TGTGCCAGTAGTATAACTACAGGGGGCTTTTACGAGCAGTACTTC
TRBV5-6	.	TRBJ1-1	TRBD1	CASSTWTGGGNTEAFF	TGTGCCAGCAGCACATGGACAGGCGGAGGGAACACTGAAGCTTTCTTT
TRBV5-1	.	TRBJ2-7	TRBD2	CASSLGAGVGLEQYF	TGCGCCAGCAGCTTGGGGGCGGGAGTAGGTCTCGAGCAGTACTTC
TRBV28	few	TRBJ1-3	.	CASSPDSFSGNTIYF	TGTGCCAGCAGTCCTGACAGCTTCTCTGGAAACACCATATATTTT
TRBV5-1	.	TRBJ2-1	.	CASSNPQGDEQFF	TGCGCCAGCAGCAACCCACAGGGCGATGAGCAGTTCTTC
TRBV9	.	TRBJ2-5	TRBD2	CASSVDSGGLLETQYF	TGTGCCAGCAGCGTAGACAGCGGGGGCTTATTAGAGACCCAGTACTTC